The subject of this entry is one T cell receptor (beta chain). The antigen remains undetermined. This entry is derived from a study of T cells after yellow fever vaccination. Trimming cost V 7 bases and J 1 base, with 13 bases left between them. CDR1 is SGHTA and CDR2 is FQGNSA in the germline V gene. This CDR3 comprises 15 residues. Study-wide findings and caveats: Abundant contaminating clonotypes from the bulk population could appear in FACS-sorted repertoires.

TCRdb redid the calling of the 5' RACE reads with MiXCR, one entry per CDR3 protein. The top ten hold more than 15% of the sample, which has hundreds of thousands of distinct CDR3 sequences, 8% to 10% seen once. V and J are TRBV7-2 and TRBJ1-4; possibly TRBD1 for D (6 bases). Sequences were derived from PBMCs, sampled on the day of the first yellow fever vaccination. The TCR originated in a man between 18 and 29 years old who received the YFV17D yellow fever vaccine. The CDR3 region is CASTPRGGTNEKLFF. In DNA, the CDR3 is TGTGCCAGCACCCCCCGAGGGGGAACTAATGAAAAACTGTTTTTT.